This TCR beta chain is drawn from a study of blood T cells in healthy people across ages. Findings of the study overall: Strongly correlated with naive T cell percentage was TCR beta diversity.

The germline V and J ends were trimmed by 3 bases and 2 bases, with 11 bases remaining between them. The CDR3 has 16 amino acids. Germline V lookup: CDR1 SNHLY, CDR2 FYNNEI. With each sample, at least 6 micrograms of total RNA were extracted. With regard to this clonotype: The antigen is undetermined.

A second about 7 to 11 cycle PCR used barcoded and J-beta primers. TCRdb reprocessed the 5' RACE reads via MiXCR and lists one record per CDR3 protein. The repertoire holds 1.8 million or so distinct CDR3 sequences, with roughly two fifths as singletons. Sequencing was performed on blood. The source is a human donor in good health. This chain connects TRBV2 to TRBJ2-6; D possibly corresponds to TRBD1 (5 bases). The CDR3 DNA reads as TGTGCCAGCAGTGACAGGGTCTTGGCTGGGGCCAACGTCCTGACTTTC. Protein sequence: CASSDRVLAGANVLTF.